This TCR beta chain was captured by sequencing in a study of blood T cell repertoires in COVID-19. To note about this clone: At the DNA level, this CDR3 is encoded by other sequences in the same sample as well.

Trimming shortened V by 0 bases and J by 2 bases, and 8 bases separated the two germline ends. The CDR3 totals 15 residues. Germline loops: CDR1 SGHRS, CDR2 YFSETQ. Repertoires were generated with immunoSEQ multiplex PCR, while TCRdb's copy carries only in-frame clones and drops some. The profile shows about 210,000 clones, under 90% of them singletons. The sample taken for sequencing was PBMCs or T cells enriched from blood (not recorded which). The chain combines TRBV5-1 with TRBJ1-4, with D perhaps matching TRBD1 (5 bases). The source is a woman aged 45-65 years with acute COVID-19. As DNA, the CDR3 is TGCGCCAGCAGCTTGGGCGACAGTACTAATGAAAAACTGTTTTTT. It specifies CASSLGDSTNEKLFF.